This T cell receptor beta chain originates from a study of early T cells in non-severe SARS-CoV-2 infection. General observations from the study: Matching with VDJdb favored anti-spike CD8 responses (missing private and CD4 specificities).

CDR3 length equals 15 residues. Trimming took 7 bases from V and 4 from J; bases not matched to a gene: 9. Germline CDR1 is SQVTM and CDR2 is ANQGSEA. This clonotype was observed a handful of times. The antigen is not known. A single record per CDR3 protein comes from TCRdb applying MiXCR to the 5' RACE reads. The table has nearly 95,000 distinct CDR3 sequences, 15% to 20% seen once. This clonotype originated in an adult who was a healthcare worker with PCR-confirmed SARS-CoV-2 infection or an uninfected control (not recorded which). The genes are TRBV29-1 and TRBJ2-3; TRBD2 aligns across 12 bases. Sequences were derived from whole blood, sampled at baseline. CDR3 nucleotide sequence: TGCAGCGCGGCCCCTAGCGGGAGGGCCCCAGATACGCAGTATTTT. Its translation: CSAAPSGRAPDTQYF.